The sequence of this T cell receptor (beta chain) was determined in a study of CD8 T cells in Susac syndrome. The table lists this clonotype with a count of one. Sequencing of TCR beta drew on CD8+ and CD4+ T cells from blood. Treatment-naive patients with stable or active relapsing-remitting disease were the multiple sclerosis controls. The CDR3 loop spans 14 amino acids. V was trimmed by 5 bases and J by 6 bases, leaving 16 bases between them. The germline V gene has CDR1 SEHNR and CDR2 FQNEAQ (reference sequence). RNA in amounts of roughly 0.5 to 1 ug was reverse transcribed with random hexamers. TCRdb re-called the immunoSEQ multiplex PCR reads with MiXCR, one entry per CDR3 protein. The profile shows some 130,000 distinct CDR3 sequences, around nine tenths of them singletons.

The V and J genes are TRBV7-9 and TRBJ1-1; D might be TRBD1 (6 bases). The TCR was taken from a human donor with multiple sclerosis. Sequencing was performed on CD8+ T cells from PBMCs. DNA for the CDR3: TGTGCCAGCAGCCCATTTTCAAGGGGGGCTGAAGCTTTCTTT. This gives the protein CASSPFSRGAEAFF.